A single TCR beta chain is shown here with its context. The V segment lost 4 bases and the J segment 4 bases; nucleotides outside the gene matches: 4. The CDR3 runs 14 residues. Germline lookup yields CDR1 SGHRS and CDR2 YFSETQ. Using immunoSEQ multiplex PCR, the repertoire was profiled, and TCRdb retains in-frame clones only, with some absent. The sample lists more than 95,000 clones, about 90% occurring once. These data originate in a study of control samples from healthy donors and cancer patients. The receptor was derived from a man younger than 35 in good health. The gene calls are TRBV5-1 and TRBJ2-1; 8 nucleotides match TRBD1. The sample comprised blood. The CDR3 sequence is CASSITGGYNEQFF. CDR3 in DNA: TGCGCCAGCAGCATAACAGGGGGATACAATGAGCAGTTCTTC.